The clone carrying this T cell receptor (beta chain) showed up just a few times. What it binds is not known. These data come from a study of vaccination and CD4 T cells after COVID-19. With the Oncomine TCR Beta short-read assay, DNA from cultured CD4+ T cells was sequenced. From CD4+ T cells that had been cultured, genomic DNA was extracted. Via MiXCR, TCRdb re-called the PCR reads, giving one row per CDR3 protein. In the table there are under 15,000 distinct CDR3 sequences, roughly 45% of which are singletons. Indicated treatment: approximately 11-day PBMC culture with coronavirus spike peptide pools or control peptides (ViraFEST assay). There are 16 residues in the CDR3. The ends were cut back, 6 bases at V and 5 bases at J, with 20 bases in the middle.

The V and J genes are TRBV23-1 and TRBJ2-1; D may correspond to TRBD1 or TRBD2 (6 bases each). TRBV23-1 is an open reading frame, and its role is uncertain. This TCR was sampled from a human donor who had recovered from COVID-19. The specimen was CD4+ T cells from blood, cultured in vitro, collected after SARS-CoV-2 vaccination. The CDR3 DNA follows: TGCGCCAGCAGGTATAGTAGCTGGAGGGGGAACAATGAGCAGTTCTTC. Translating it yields CASRYSSWRGNNEQFF.